One sample yielded the 30 T cell receptor beta chains listed below, sequenced in a study of control samples from healthy donors and cancer patients. Some clones are missing from TCRdb's copy, which holds only in-frame ones; the method was immunoSEQ multiplex PCR. Here the sample spans 4,500 to 7,000 clones, roughly 86% being singletons. The source material was formalin-fixed, paraffin-embedded tissue. These TCRs come from a female donor with lung cancer.

This sequence joins TRBV15 and TRBJ2-1; weak D call: TRBD2 (5 bases). Trimming pared 3 bases from V and 0 bases from J, leaving 15 bases between. CDR1 LNHNV and CDR2 YYDKDF come from the germline V gene (reference sequence). The CDR3 length is 17 residues. This chain's CDR3 is CATSSSRTGSSYNEQFF. The CDR3 coding sequence is TGTGCCACCAGCAGCAGTAGGACTGGAAGCTCCTACAATGAGCAGTTCTTC.

The chain joins TRBV13 to TRBJ2-7, with 10 bases lining up with TRBD2. CDR1 is PRHDT and CDR2 is FYEKMQ in the germline V gene (reference sequence). The V and J ends lost 5 bases and 4 bases, in that order; junction bases with no gene match: 5. The CDR3 runs to 14 residues. CDR3 bases: TGTGCCAGCAGCCTAGCGGGAGCTTTTTACGAGCAGTACTTC. Residues: CASSLAGAFYEQYF.

The chain has TRBV5-1 and TRBJ1-4; a weak D match, TRBD1 (5 bases). The germline CDR1 and CDR2 sequences are SGHRS and YFSETQ. The CDR3 runs 14 residues. The ends were cut back, 3 bases at V and 7 bases at J, with 13 bases in the middle. The CDR3 loop reads CASSSGTQREKLFF. As DNA, the CDR3 is TGCGCCAGCAGCTCAGGGACCCAACGTGAAAAACTGTTTTTT. Full variable domain (outside the CDR3, taken from reference TRBV5-1 and TRBJ1-4): KAGVTQTPRYLIKTRGQQVTLSCSPISGHRSVSWYQQTPGQGLQFLFEYFSETQRNKGNFPGRFSGRQFSNSRSEMNVSTLELGDSALYLCASSSGTQREKLFFGSGTQLSVL.

V is TRBV6-6 and J is TRBJ2-2; the D is unclear. The germline gives CDR1 MNHNY, CDR2 SVGAGI (reference sequence). This CDR3 comprises 13 residues. The V end was cut by 5 bases, the J end by 6 bases, with 10 bases between. CDR3: CASSPSDPGELFF. DNA of the CDR3: TGTGCCAGCAGTCCATCGGACCCCGGGGAGCTGTTTTTT.

The V and J genes are TRBV5-5 and TRBJ2-3, with 9 nucleotides matching TRBD2. Germline V lookup: CDR1 SGHKS, CDR2 YYEKEE (reference sequence). Unmatched junction bases numbered 6, after V lost 3 bases and J lost 4 bases. This CDR3 has 15 residues. CDR3 DNA: TGTGCCAGCAGCTATAGCGGGAGTTTTGCAGATACGCAGTATTTT. Amino acid sequence: CASSYSGSFADTQYF.

A few counts support this clone. This rearrangement joins TRBV11-2 to TRBJ2-1, with D perhaps matching TRBD1 (5 bases). The CDR3 covers 13 residues. The V gene's germline CDR1 is SGHAT and CDR2 FQNNGV. Trimming removed 7 bases from V and 7 bases from J, with 14 bases in between. Here the CDR3 reads CASTINRTNEQFF. The DNA of the CDR3 is TGTGCCAGCACAATTAACAGGACAAATGAGCAGTTCTTC. Looking up the rest from reference TRBV11-2 and TRBJ2-1 gives the full variable domain: EAGVAQSPRYKIIEKRQSVAFWCNPISGHATLYWYQQILGQGPKLLIQFQNNGVVDDSQLPKDRFSAERLKGVDSTLKIQPAKLEDSAVYLCASTINRTNEQFFGPGTRLTVL.

This rearrangement joins TRBV19 to TRBJ2-7; D uncertain. This CDR3 has 12 amino acids. In germline, CDR1 is LNHDA, CDR2 SQIVND (reference sequence). The V and J ends lost 7 bases and 5 bases respectively, with 12 bases between them. CDR3 sequence (DNA): TGTGCCAGTACAGACCTCTCTAACGAGCAGTACTTC. Its translation: CASTDLSNEQYF.

Points on this clone: The same CDR3 can be traced to other DNA sequences in this sample. CDR3 bases: TGTGCCAGCAGCCAAGGATACGGCTACGAGCAGTACTTC. It is translated as CASSQGYGYEQYF. This chain joins TRBV3-1 (or the pseudogene TRBV3-2) and TRBJ2-7; no firm D call. CDR1 is LGHDT, CDR2 YNNKEL, per germline (reference sequence). V gave up 1 base and J gave up 3 bases, with 7 bases separating them. There are 13 residues in the CDR3.

The chain is built from TRBV7-3 and TRBJ2-3; D is undetermined. Trimming cost V 2 bases and J 2 bases, with 11 bases left between them. The CDR3 is 15 residues long. Germline CDR1 reads SGHTA; CDR2 reads FQGTGA. The DNA for the CDR3 is TGTGCCAGCAGCTTATTGGGCAGTCACACAGATACGCAGTATTTT. It encodes CASSLLGSHTDTQYF. The full variable domain, in which reference TRBV7-3 and TRBJ2-3 provide the parts outside the CDR3, is GAGVSQTPSNKVTEKGKYVELRCDPISGHTALYWYRQSLGQGPEFLIYFQGTGAADDSGLPNDRFFAVRPEGSVSTLKIQRTERGDSAVYLCASSLLGSHTDTQYFGPGTRLTVL.

The chain employs TRBV4-1 and TRBJ1-3; 9 bases align to TRBD1. Germline-derived CDR1 and CDR2 are MGHRA and YSYEKL. After removal of 0 bases from V and 1 base from J, the junction contained 7 bases not matched to a gene. The CDR3 length is 18 residues. The CDR3 DNA follows: TGCGCCAGCAGCCAAGACCCCGGGACAGGGACTTCTGGAAACACCATATATTTT. It encodes CASSQDPGTGTSGNTIYF.

The V call is TRBV10-3, the J call TRBJ2-6; D gene unclear. The CDR3 covers 15 residues. The V and J ends lost 2 bases and 0 bases respectively, with 5 bases between them. Germline V gene lookup returns CDR1 ENHRY and CDR2 SYGVKD. The CDR3 DNA is TGTGCCATCAGTGAGGACCCCTCTGGGGCCAACGTCCTGACTTTC. As protein: CAISEDPSGANVLTF.

This chain connects TRBV10-3 to TRBJ2-1; 10 bases line up with TRBD2. The CDR3 is made up of 16 amino acids. Trimming at V came to 6 bases and at J to 7 bases, leaving 12 bases not matched to a gene. Germline V gene lookup returns CDR1 ENHRY and CDR2 SYGVKD. CDR3 sequence (DNA): TGTGCCATCAGACAGAACCTAGCGGGAGTAGCGAATGAGCAGTTCTTC. Translated: CAIRQNLAGVANEQFF.

The chain links TRBV7-9 to TRBJ2-5; tentative D call: TRBD2 (6 bases). CDR3 length equals 13 residues. The germline V gene encodes CDR1 SEHNR and CDR2 FQNEAQ (reference sequence). The CDR3 sequence: CSSSRGSGETQYF. CDR3 DNA sequence: TGTTCCTCCTCGAGGGGAAGCGGGGAGACCCAGTACTTC.

The V call is TRBV6-1, the J call TRBJ1-5; D ambiguous. The V end lost 0 bases, the J end lost 5 bases, and 5 bases lay between the germline ends. The CDR3 totals 13 residues. Per the germline V gene, CDR1 is MNHNS and CDR2 is SASEGT. CDR3 loop: CASSEAFDQPQHF. The CDR3 region has the DNA TGTGCCAGCAGTGAAGCGTTTGATCAGCCCCAGCATTTT.

This chain joins TRBV27 and TRBJ2-1; 10 nucleotides match TRBD2. The CDR3 contains 15 residues. Germline V gene sequence: CDR1 MNHEY, CDR2 SMNVEV (reference sequence). The J segment lost 8 bases and the V segment lost 3 bases, leaving 7 bases of the junction unmatched. CDR3 DNA: TGTGCCAGCAGTTTCCTAGCGGGAGTCTCGGATGAGCAGTTCTTC. This sequence encodes CASSFLAGVSDEQFF.

The gene calls are TRBV19 and TRBJ2-7; 10 nucleotides align to TRBD2. The CDR3 is made up of 15 amino acids. Trimming at V came to 6 bases and at J to 0 bases, leaving 5 bases not matched to a gene. From germline, CDR1 is LNHDA and CDR2 SQIVND (reference sequence). The CDR3 loop is CASSQGLASSYEQYF. CDR3 nucleotides: TGTGCCAGTAGCCAGGGACTAGCGAGCTCCTACGAGCAGTACTTC.

The chain carries TRBV11-2 and TRBJ2-5; no definite D call. V lost 1 base to trimming and J lost 4 bases, with 7 bases between them. CDR3 length: 13 residues. Looked up from germline, CDR1 is SGHAT and CDR2 is FQNNGV. The CDR3 reads CASSLVGVETQYF. The CDR3 DNA reads as TGTGCCAGCAGCTTAGTTGGGGTAGAGACCCAGTACTTC. Filled out from reference TRBV11-2 and TRBJ2-5, the complete variable domain reads EAGVAQSPRYKIIEKRQSVAFWCNPISGHATLYWYQQILGQGPKLLIQFQNNGVVDDSQLPKDRFSAERLKGVDSTLKIQPAKLEDSAVYLCASSLVGVETQYFGPGTRLLVL.

For this clone: One end of the junction does not line up with germline, which may come from a read error. V is TRBV16 and J is TRBJ2-2; the D is unclear. Germline V gene data show CDR1 as KGHSY and CDR2 as FQNENV. The CDR3 runs 13 residues. CDR3: CATSLRNTGELFF. In nucleotides, the CDR3 is TGTGCCACCAGCCTGCGGAACACCGGGGAGCTGTTTTTT.

This sequence joins TRBV21-1 and TRBJ2-5. TRBV21-1 is a pseudogene locus. This CDR3 has 13 residues. The CDR3 region is CASSKGRKETQYF. DNA of the CDR3: TGTGCCAGCAGCAAAGGACGGAAAGAGACCCAGTACTTC.

This chain uses TRBV5-6 with TRBJ1-5; perhaps TRBD1 as D (5 bases). The CDR3 covers 14 residues. Germline CDR1 reads SGHDT; CDR2 reads YYEEEE. V was pared by 4 bases and J by 3 bases, with 11 bases between. The CDR3 here is CASSTGQLNQPQHF. For the CDR3, the DNA is TGTGCCAGCAGCACTGGACAACTCAATCAGCCCCAGCATTTT.

This chain links TRBV28 with TRBJ1-3, with 9 bases fitting TRBD1. The V gene end was trimmed by 5 bases and the J gene end by 8 bases; junction bases not matched to a gene: 10. The CDR3 contains 15 residues. Germline CDR1 reads MDHEN; CDR2 reads SYDVKM. DNA for the CDR3: TGTGCCAGCAGTCGACCGGGACAGGGTGTATACACCATATATTTT. This encodes CASSRPGQGVYTIYF.

V is TRBV4-2 and J is TRBJ2-1; weak D call: TRBD2 (6 bases). Trimming took 5 bases from V and 4 from J, leaving 21 bases between them. Germline assignment: CDR1 LGHNA and CDR2 YNFKEQ. The CDR3 has 17 residues. Here the CDR3 DNA reads TGTGCCAGCAGCTCAAGGATGCCGGGAGCTGGGTACAATGAGCAGTTCTTC. As protein: CASSSRMPGAGYNEQFF.

V gene TRBV6-1 combines with J gene TRBJ2-7, with D perhaps TRBD2 (5 bases). Per the germline V gene, CDR1 is MNHNS and CDR2 is SASEGT. The CDR3 contains 13 residues. The V end was cut by 3 bases, the J end by 6 bases, with 12 bases between. The CDR3 bases are TGTGCCAGCAGTGATACTAGGTTAGGCGAGCAGTACTTC. Translation: CASSDTRLGEQYF.

Turning to this clone: One end of the junction fails to match germline, which may point to a read error. The CDR3, as DNA: TGTGCTAGCAGCACTGGGACCCGGGATGAGCAGTTCTTC. Protein: CASSTGTRDEQFF. V gene TRBV7-7 combines with J gene TRBJ2-1; D is perhaps TRBD1 or TRBD2 (5 bases each). CDR3 length: 13 amino acids. The germline V gene has CDR1 SSHAT and CDR2 FNYEAQ (reference sequence). The variable domain in full, with the rest retrieved from reference TRBV7-7 and TRBJ2-1, is GAGVSQSPRYKVTKRGQDVTLRCDPISSHATLYWYQQALGQGPEFLTYFNYEAQPDKSGLPSDRFSAERPEGSISTLTIQRTEQRDSAMYRCASSTGTRDEQFFGPGTRLTVL.

The chain carries TRBV29-1 and TRBJ2-7; no clear D gene. CDR3 length: 12 residues. V lost 4 bases and J lost 2, with 9 bases in between. Germline values: CDR1 SQVTM, CDR2 ANQGSEA. In DNA, the CDR3 is TGCAGCGTTGCAACGGCTACCTACGAGCAGTACTTC. Its protein is CSVATATYEQYF.

In this sample, this clone turned up once. The chain carries TRBV7-8 and TRBJ1-2; 8 bases map to TRBD1. Germline V gene data show CDR1 as SGHVS and CDR2 as FQNEAQ. V shed 5 bases and J 4 bases; nucleotides not matched to a gene: 9. CDR3 length: 15 residues. This CDR3 reads CASSPTGQGLYGYTF. The CDR3 nucleotides are TGTGCCAGCAGCCCTACTGGACAGGGCCTCTATGGCTACACCTTC. Full variable domain (remainder filled in from reference TRBV7-8 and TRBJ1-2): GAGVSQSPRYKVAKRGQDVALRCDPISGHVSLFWYQQALGQGPEFLTYFQNEAQLDKSGLPSDRFFAERPEGSVSTLKIQRTQQEDSAVYLCASSPTGQGLYGYTFGSGTRLTVV.

V usage is TRBV7-9 and J usage is TRBJ2-4, with unresolved D. V lost 7 bases, J lost 9 bases, and 19 bases lay in between. CDR1 is SEHNR and CDR2 is FQNEAQ in the germline V gene (reference sequence). This CDR3 is 14 amino acids long. Here the CDR3 DNA reads TGTGCCAGCACTTTATGGAGCCCAGATGGCATTCAGTACTTC. It yields the protein CASTLWSPDGIQYF.

The rearrangement joins TRBV12-3 or TRBV12-4 to TRBJ2-5; D is ambiguous. CDR3 length equals 11 residues. V dropped 3 bases and J dropped 5 bases, with 4 bases sitting between them. In nucleotides, the CDR3 is TGTGCCAGCAGTTTCAGCGAGACCCAGTACTTC. This encodes CASSFSETQYF.

V usage is TRBV12-5 and J usage is TRBJ1-4; 10 nucleotides agree with TRBD1. V lost 5 bases, J lost 0 bases, and 0 bases stayed unmatched. Germline V lookup: CDR1 LGHNT, CDR2 FRNRAP. This CDR3 region has 15 residues. CDR3 region: CASGGQGATNEKLFF. The CDR3 coding sequence is TGTGCTAGTGGTGGACAGGGGGCAACTAATGAAAAACTGTTTTTT.

The V gene is TRBV28, the J gene TRBJ2-7; 7 bases agree with TRBD1. CDR1 and CDR2 from the germline V gene are MDHEN and SYDVKM. J gave up 3 bases and V 6 bases, and 11 bases lay outside the gene matches. The CDR3 runs 15 residues. The CDR3 loop reads CASSLPGDSIYEQYF. CDR3 bases: TGTGCCAGCAGCCTTCCTGGGGACAGTATCTACGAGCAGTACTTC. The variable domain in full, completed from reference TRBV28 and TRBJ2-7, reads DVKVTQSSRYLVKRTGEKVFLECVQDMDHENMFWYRQDPGLGLRLIYFSYDVKMKEKGDIPEGYSVSREKKERFSLILESASTNQTSMYLCASSLPGDSIYEQYFGPGTRLTVT.